This T cell receptor (beta chain) comes out of a study of blood T cell repertoires in COVID-19. Generated by immunoSEQ multiplex PCR, the TCRdb table keeps only in-frame clones and is missing some. The sample lists around 170,000 clones, approximately 84% occurring once. The CDR3 runs to 15 residues. The V gene end was trimmed by 1 base and the J gene end by 6 bases; junction bases not matched to a gene: 8. Germline lookup yields CDR1 SGHRS and CDR2 YFSETQ. The V and J genes are TRBV5-1 and TRBJ2-5, with 8 bases aligning to TRBD1. Specimen: PBMCs or T cells enriched from blood (not recorded which). This sequence originates from a woman aged 50 to 60 who had recovered from COVID-19. CDR3 sequence: CASSLIGTGTQTQYF. CDR3 DNA: TGCGCCAGCAGCTTGATCGGGACAGGTACGCAGACCCAGTACTTC.